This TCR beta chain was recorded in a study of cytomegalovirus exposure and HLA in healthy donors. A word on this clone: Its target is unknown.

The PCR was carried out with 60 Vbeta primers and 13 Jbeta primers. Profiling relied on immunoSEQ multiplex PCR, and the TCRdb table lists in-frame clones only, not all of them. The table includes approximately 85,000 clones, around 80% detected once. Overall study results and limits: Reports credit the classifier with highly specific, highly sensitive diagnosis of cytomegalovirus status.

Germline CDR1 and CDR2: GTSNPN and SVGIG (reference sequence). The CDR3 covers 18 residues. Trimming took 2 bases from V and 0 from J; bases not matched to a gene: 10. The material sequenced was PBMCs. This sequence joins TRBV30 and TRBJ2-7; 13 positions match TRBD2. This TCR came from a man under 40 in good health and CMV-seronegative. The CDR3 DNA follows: TGTGCCTGGAGTACTGAGCCGGGACTAGCGGGAAGCTCCTACGAGCAGTACTTC. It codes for CAWSTEPGLAGSSYEQYF.